The 30 T cell receptor beta chains given below trace back to one sample, sequenced in a study of blood T cell repertoires in COVID-19. Generated by immunoSEQ multiplex PCR, the TCRdb table keeps only in-frame clones and is missing some. The sample yields about 43,000 clones, just over 85% seen once. The specimen sequenced was peripheral blood. The receptors were gathered from a man in his fifties or sixties with active COVID-19.

The chain employs TRBV4-1 and TRBJ1-2; 7 bases map to TRBD1. Germline-derived CDR1 and CDR2 are MGHRA and YSYEKL. The CDR3 is 17 amino acids. Trimming took 0 bases from V and 4 from J; bases not matched to a gene: 11. CDR3 in amino acids: CASSQDLIGQAFYGYTF. The CDR3 coding sequence is TGCGCCAGCAGCCAAGACTTGATAGGACAGGCTTTCTATGGCTACACCTTC.

The sample holds one count of this clone. The gene calls are TRBV23-1 and TRBJ2-7; D may be TRBD1 (7 bases). TRBV23-1 is classed as an ORF, of uncertain function. V was trimmed by 3 bases and J by 2 bases, leaving 20 bases between them. The CDR3 loop spans 17 amino acids. CDR3 residues: CASSQCRRGVNPYEQYF. CDR3 in DNA: TGCGCCAGCAGTCAGTGCCGCAGGGGGGTCAACCCCTACGAGCAGTACTTC.

This chain links TRBV19 with TRBJ2-6, with D unclear. Trimming took 3 bases from V and 0 from J, leaving 6 bases between them. CDR3 size: 15 residues. Germline V lookup: CDR1 LNHDA, CDR2 SQIVND (reference sequence). The CDR3, as DNA: TGTGCCAGTAGTATTCAACACTCTGGGGCCAACGTCCTGACTTTC. This sequence encodes CASSIQHSGANVLTF.

This clone was seen a few times. This chain connects TRBV27 to TRBJ2-7; weak D call: TRBD1 (5 bases). Germline values: CDR1 MNHEY, CDR2 SMNVEV (reference sequence). Deletions cut 0 bases from V and 3 bases from J, with 9 bases between. This CDR3 spans 14 amino acids. The DNA of the CDR3 is TGTGCCAGCAGTTTATCGCAGGGAATCTACGAGCAGTACTTC. The encoded protein is CASSLSQGIYEQYF.

The V and J genes are TRBV28 and TRBJ2-2; 9 bases are a match to TRBD2. Germline V gene sequence: CDR1 MDHEN, CDR2 SYDVKM. V lost 2 bases and J lost 7; bases outside the gene matches: 5. This CDR3 is 15 amino acids long. The CDR3 loop is CASSLGGAGGGELFF. The CDR3 nucleotides are TGTGCCAGCAGTTTAGGAGGAGCGGGAGGCGGGGAGCTGTTTTTT.

The J gene is TRBJ1-6, the V gene TRBV14; D not resolved. The CDR3 runs 15 residues. CDR1 and CDR2 from the germline V gene are SGHDN and FVKESK. The V end was cut by 4 bases, the J end by 0 bases, with 7 bases between. CDR3 sequence: CASSPDFSYNSPLHF. CDR3 coding DNA: TGTGCCAGCAGCCCTGACTTCTCCTATAATTCACCCCTCCACTTT.

This rearrangement joins TRBV27 to TRBJ2-7; 9 bases are a match to TRBD1. J gave up 0 bases and V 5 bases, and 5 bases lay outside the gene matches. CDR1 MNHEY and CDR2 SMNVEV come from the germline V gene (reference sequence). The CDR3 extends over 15 amino acids. CDR3 DNA sequence: TGTGCCAGCAGTCCTGGGACAGGGAGCTCCTACGAGCAGTACTTC. Translating gives CASSPGTGSSYEQYF.

This chain uses TRBV7-8 with TRBJ2-1; 11 bases line up with TRBD2. V dropped 2 bases and J dropped 9; count of bases not matched to a gene: 3. The CDR3 extends over 14 amino acids. The germline V gene has CDR1 SGHVS and CDR2 FQNEAQ. CDR3 nucleotides: TGTGCCAGCAGCTTACCGGGACTAGCGGCTGAGCAGTTCTTC. Amino acid sequence: CASSLPGLAAEQFF.

V and J are TRBV7-2 and TRBJ2-1; TRBD2 matches 9 bases. The CDR3 extends over 15 amino acids. J gave up 2 bases and V 6 bases, and 5 bases lay outside the gene matches. The germline V gene encodes CDR1 SGHTA and CDR2 FQGNSA. Written as DNA, the CDR3 is TGTGCCAGCAGTTTCAGCGGGAGGACCTACAATGAGCAGTTCTTC. Amino acid sequence: CASSFSGRTYNEQFF.

This chain uses TRBV4-1 with TRBJ2-3; D is possibly TRBD1 (5 bases). Trimming removed 4 bases at V and 10 bases at J, with 12 bases between. CDR1 and CDR2 from the germline V gene are MGHRA and YSYEKL. CDR3 length equals 12 residues. The CDR3 nucleotides read TGCGCCAGCAGCCCCGATCAGGGTTCGCAGTATTTT. Its protein is CASSPDQGSQYF.

J is TRBJ1-3 and V is TRBV7-9; D is ambiguous. The V end was cut by 4 bases, the J end by 4 bases, with 14 bases between. CDR1 and CDR2 (germline): SEHNR, FQNEAQ (reference sequence). The CDR3 runs 15 residues. CDR3 nucleotides: TGTGCCAGCAGCTGGGCGTCTACGGTAGGAAACACCATATATTTT. Protein sequence: CASSWASTVGNTIYF.

This chain links TRBV28 with TRBJ2-5, with TRBD1 matching over 9 bases. This CDR3 spans 15 amino acids. With V trimmed by 4 bases and J by 5 bases, 8 bases remained unmatched. CDR1 and CDR2 (germline): MDHEN, SYDVKM. The chain's CDR3 is CASSSRGTGRETQYF. CDR3 in DNA: TGTGCCAGCAGTTCGAGGGGGACAGGGAGGGAGACCCAGTACTTC.

The V gene is TRBV19, the J gene TRBJ2-1; no reliable D call. The V gene lost 6 bases and the J gene lost 9 bases, with 12 bases spanning the gap. This CDR3 has 12 amino acids. The germline gives CDR1 LNHDA, CDR2 SQIVND (reference sequence). The CDR3 reads CASSLLLSEQFF. CDR3 nucleotide sequence: TGTGCCAGTAGCCTTCTTCTAAGTGAGCAGTTCTTC.

This clone was seen a handful of times. The J gene is TRBJ2-1, the V gene TRBV18, with 9 bases lining up with TRBD2. Trimming at V came to 1 base and at J to 5 bases, leaving 3 bases not matched to a gene. This CDR3 has 15 amino acids. Germline lookup yields CDR1 KGHSH and CDR2 LQKENI. Here the CDR3 DNA reads TGTGCCAGCTCACCACGTGCGGGAGGGGACAATGAGCAGTTCTTC. Amino acid sequence: CASSPRAGGDNEQFF.

This clone came up a few times. V usage is TRBV29-1 and J usage is TRBJ2-2; no clear D gene. The germline CDR1 and CDR2 sequences are SQVTM and ANQGSEA. The length of the CDR3 is 10 residues. Trimming stripped 5 bases from V and 6 bases from J, with 4 bases between. The CDR3 sequence is CSVQSGELFF. CDR3 DNA sequence: TGCAGCGTTCAGTCCGGGGAGCTGTTTTTT.

The rearrangement uses TRBV4-1 and TRBJ1-1; 7 nucleotides agree with TRBD1. Germline loops: CDR1 MGHRA, CDR2 YSYEKL. This CDR3 comprises 16 residues. Losses at the gene ends were 1 base for V and 0 bases for J; bases not matched to a gene: 5. The CDR3 nucleotides read TGCGCCAGCAGCCAAGGCAGGGGGGCCCTGAACACTGAAGCTTTCTTT. Protein sequence: CASSQGRGALNTEAFF.

The V and J genes are TRBV12-3 or TRBV12-4 and TRBJ1-4; a possible D gene is TRBD1 (5 bases). This CDR3 spans 13 amino acids. The V end was cut by 4 bases, the J end by 11 bases, with 14 bases between. CDR3 in amino acids: CASSSGVGGKLFF. As DNA, the CDR3 is TGTGCCAGCAGTTCGGGGGTCGGTGGCAAACTGTTTTTT.

This clone has only a few counts. The chain employs TRBV3-1 (or the pseudogene TRBV3-2) and TRBJ1-6; D gene uncertain. The CDR3 totals 13 residues. Germline V gene data show CDR1 as LGHDT and CDR2 as YNNKEL (reference sequence). Deletions cut 4 bases from V and 8 bases from J, with 9 bases between. CDR3 DNA sequence: TGTGCCAGCAGCCCCTCAGCGGATTCACCCCTCCACTTT. It yields the protein CASSPSADSPLHF.

V gene TRBV27 combines with J gene TRBJ2-7, with 10 positions matching TRBD1. With 6 bases clipped from V and 1 base from J, the junction kept 6 bases outside the gene matches. The CDR3 is 15 amino acids. In germline, CDR1 is MNHEY, CDR2 SMNVEV (reference sequence). CDR3 residues: CASRLRQGASYEQYF. The CDR3 nucleotides are TGTGCCAGCAGATTAAGACAGGGGGCTTCCTACGAGCAGTACTTC.

The chain uses TRBV7-2 and TRBJ1-5, with D unclear. In germline, CDR1 is SGHTA, CDR2 FQGNSA. V lost 4 bases, J lost 0 bases, and 10 bases lay in between. CDR3 length: 15 residues. The DNA of the CDR3 is TGTGCCAGCAGCTCCCACGGGGATAGCAATCAGCCCCAGCATTTT. Its protein is CASSSHGDSNQPQHF.

V and J are TRBV5-1 and TRBJ2-3; TRBD2 matches 14 bases. V trimming: 3 bases; J trimming: 2 bases; junction bases outside the gene matches: 8. Looked up from germline, CDR1 is SGHRS and CDR2 is YFSETQ. This CDR3 has 18 residues. CDR3 residues: CASSWRPGLAGATDTQYF. CDR3 coding DNA: TGCGCCAGCAGCTGGCGTCCGGGACTAGCGGGAGCCACAGATACGCAGTATTTT.

The chain is built from TRBV7-9 and TRBJ2-3; D not resolved. Germline lookup yields CDR1 SEHNR and CDR2 FQNEAQ (reference sequence). This CDR3 spans 15 amino acids. Trimming took off 5 bases at V and 3 bases at J, with 15 bases between the two ends. CDR3 protein: CASSPLVSQTDTQYF. The CDR3 bases are TGTGCCAGCAGCCCCTTGGTTTCGCAGACAGATACGCAGTATTTT.

The chain combines TRBV5-1 with TRBJ2-7; perhaps TRBD2 as D (5 bases). V lost 1 base, J lost 6 bases, and 11 bases lay in between. Per the germline V gene, CDR1 is SGHRS and CDR2 is YFSETQ. The CDR3 is made up of 13 amino acids. CDR3 in DNA: TGCGCCAGCAGCTTGATTCGGGAAAGCGAGCAGTACTTC. Residues: CASSLIRESEQYF.

The chain is built from TRBV6-5 and TRBJ1-5; the D is unclear. V dropped 6 bases and J dropped 1 base, with 10 bases sitting between them. Germline CDR1 MNHEY, CDR2 SVGAGI. This CDR3 contains 14 residues. The CDR3 DNA reads TGTGCCAGCAGCCTAGGATTCAGCAATCAGCCCCAGCATTTT. This codes for CASSLGFSNQPQHF.

The chain links TRBV7-9 to TRBJ1-2; D possibly corresponds to TRBD1 (6 bases). V lost 6 bases and J 4 bases, leaving 18 bases between the germline ends. The CDR3 sequence is 15 residues long. The germline gives CDR1 SEHNR, CDR2 FQNEAQ (reference sequence). The CDR3 sequence: CASSRSGTNLYGYTF. In nucleotides, the CDR3 is TGTGCCAGCAGTCGCTCCGGGACAAACCTCTATGGCTACACCTTC.

This sequence joins TRBV7-3 and TRBJ2-3, with a weak D call TRBD2 (5 bases). The germline gives CDR1 SGHTA, CDR2 FQGTGA. The CDR3 has 15 amino acids. The V end lost 5 bases, the J end lost 1 base, and 13 bases lay between the germline ends. CDR3 protein: CASSREGGRTDTQYF. The CDR3, as DNA: TGTGCCAGCAGCCGAGAGGGCGGACGCACAGATACGCAGTATTTT. The whole variable domain, filled in from reference TRBV7-3 and TRBJ2-3, reads GAGVSQTPSNKVTEKGKYVELRCDPISGHTALYWYRQSLGQGPEFLIYFQGTGAADDSGLPNDRFFAVRPEGSVSTLKIQRTERGDSAVYLCASSREGGRTDTQYFGPGTRLTVL.

The chain employs TRBV4-1 and TRBJ1-1; D remains ambiguous. V was trimmed by 1 base and J by 4 bases, leaving 13 bases between them. The CDR3 spans 15 residues. The germline V gene has CDR1 MGHRA and CDR2 YSYEKL. CDR3 in amino acids: CASSQVSLSGTEAFF. The CDR3 region has the DNA TGCGCCAGCAGCCAAGTCTCCCTTTCGGGCACTGAAGCTTTCTTT.

This sequence joins TRBV19 and TRBJ2-7; D is uncertain. CDR1 is LNHDA and CDR2 is SQIVND in the germline V gene (reference sequence). The CDR3 spans 12 residues. Trimming pared 6 bases from V and 6 bases from J, leaving 12 bases between. CDR3 nucleotide sequence: TGTGCCAGTAGAACGCTCTCGGGCGAGCAGTACTTC. This encodes CASRTLSGEQYF.

This chain joins TRBV4-3 and TRBJ2-2; tentative D call: TRBD1 (6 bases). Germline V gives CDR1 LGHNA, CDR2 YSLEER. V was clipped by 0 bases and J by 5 bases, with 7 bases between them. The CDR3 is made up of 14 amino acids. This CDR3 is CASSQEGATGELFF. In nucleotides, the CDR3 is TGCGCCAGCAGCCAAGAGGGGGCGACCGGGGAGCTGTTTTTT.

CDR3 in amino acids: CASSTRTPGQGRDTQYF. The CDR3, as DNA: TGTGCCAGCAGCACAAGGACGCCGGGACAGGGGAGGGATACGCAGTATTTT. The chain couples TRBV5-4 to TRBJ2-3; TRBD1 agrees at 10 bases. Per the germline V gene, CDR1 is SGHNT and CDR2 is YYREEE (reference sequence). This CDR3 is built from 17 residues. Trimming at V came to 4 bases and at J to 6 bases, leaving 14 bases not matched to a gene.